The 26 T cell receptor beta chains given below trace back to one sample, sequenced in a study of T cell responses to AZD1222 COVID-19 vaccine. Assay used: immunoSEQ multiplex PCR; TCRdb lists only in-frame clones, some missing. The table has approximately 52,000 clones, roughly 89% seen once. The sample in question was peripheral blood, obtained 28 days after the second AZD1222 dose. These receptors were collected from an adult who received the AZD1222 COVID-19 vaccine.

The chain links TRBV7-6 to TRBJ1-5; TRBD1 agrees at 9 bases. Trimming cost V 1 base and J 7 bases; bases outside gene matches: 5. The CDR3 runs to 15 residues. Germline CDR1 reads SGHVS; CDR2 reads FNYEAQ. The CDR3 protein is CASSLGTGEFQPQHF. Written as DNA, the CDR3 is TGTGCCAGCAGCTTAGGGACAGGGGAGTTCCAGCCCCAGCATTTT.

This clone was seen a handful of times. The genes are TRBV5-1 and TRBJ1-1; D is perhaps TRBD1 (5 bases). CDR1 is SGHRS and CDR2 is YFSETQ in the germline V gene. The CDR3 has 16 residues. Between the trimmed V and J ends, which lost 5 bases and 2 bases, there was a span of 19 bases. The CDR3 reads CASSVEPSGINTEAFF. DNA of the CDR3: TGCGCCAGCAGTGTGGAACCCTCAGGGATAAACACTGAAGCTTTCTTT. Looking up the rest from reference TRBV5-1 and TRBJ1-1 gives the full variable domain: KAGVTQTPRYLIKTRGQQVTLSCSPISGHRSVSWYQQTPGQGLQFLFEYFSETQRNKGNFPGRFSGRQFSNSRSEMNVSTLELGDSALYLCASSVEPSGINTEAFFGQGTRLTVV.

V usage is TRBV9 and J usage is TRBJ2-1; 7 bases map to TRBD2. Trimming took 0 bases from V and 4 from J; bases not matched to a gene: 7. Germline CDR1 reads SGDLS; CDR2 reads YYNGEE. CDR3 length equals 16 residues. The CDR3 sequence: CASSVGSSGVYNEQFF. CDR3 DNA: TGTGCCAGCAGCGTAGGCTCGAGCGGGGTATACAATGAGCAGTTCTTC.

The V call is TRBV6-4, the J call TRBJ2-3; D might be TRBD2 (5 bases). Trimming took off 0 bases at V and 3 bases at J, with 10 bases between the two ends. The CDR3 is 15 amino acids. The germline V gene has CDR1 MRHNA and CDR2 SNTAGT. The CDR3: CASSDSIGGTDTQYF. DNA of the CDR3: TGTGCCAGCAGTGACTCGATCGGCGGGACAGATACGCAGTATTTT.

The V gene is TRBV5-1, the J gene TRBJ2-7; the D gene is possibly TRBD1 (6 bases). V was pared by 0 bases and J by 6 bases, with 19 bases between. The CDR3 loop spans 16 amino acids. The V gene's germline CDR1 is SGHRS and CDR2 YFSETQ. The CDR3, as DNA: TGCGCCAGCAGCTTGGGGGGTGGACAGCCCCTCGCCGAGCAGTACTTC. It encodes CASSLGGGQPLAEQYF.

The rearrangement uses TRBV7-9 and TRBJ2-7; TRBD2 matches 9 bases. J was trimmed by 7 bases and V by 1 base; bases with no gene match: 8. Germline V lookup: CDR1 SEHNR, CDR2 FQNEAQ (reference sequence). The CDR3 consists of 15 residues. CDR3 sequence (DNA): TGTGCCAGCAGCTTAGTGGTAGCGGGAGAGGGGGAGCAGTACTTC. This encodes CASSLVVAGEGEQYF.

The V and J genes are TRBV2 and TRBJ2-7; 7 bases are shared with TRBD1. This CDR3 has 15 amino acids. Trimming at V came to 8 bases and at J to 0 bases, leaving 10 bases not matched to a gene. The V gene's germline CDR1 is SNHLY and CDR2 FYNNEI. CDR3 residues: CASYKGTVSSYEQYF. CDR3 sequence (DNA): TGTGCCAGCTACAAGGGGACAGTCTCCTCCTACGAGCAGTACTTC.

This chain uses TRBV27 with TRBJ2-1; TRBD1 agrees at 7 bases. The CDR3 is 15 amino acids. The V gene end was trimmed by 1 base and the J gene end by 6 bases; junction bases not matched to a gene: 6. Looked up from germline, CDR1 is MNHEY and CDR2 is SMNVEV (reference sequence). CDR3 sequence (DNA): TGTGCCAGCAGTTTATGGGGGCAGGGGGTCAATGAGCAGTTCTTC. Residues: CASSLWGQGVNEQFF.

This rearrangement joins TRBV11-3 to TRBJ2-3; D gene ambiguous. This CDR3 is 13 amino acids long. Trimming stripped 3 bases from V and 3 bases from J, with 7 bases between. Germline V gene sequence: CDR1 SGHNT, CDR2 YENEEA. The CDR3 sequence is CASSFIKTDTQYF. The CDR3 region has the DNA TGTGCCAGCAGCTTCATCAAAACAGATACGCAGTATTTT.

The chain couples TRBV19 to TRBJ1-4, with D unclear. Germline values: CDR1 LNHDA, CDR2 SQIVND (reference sequence). The CDR3 is 13 amino acids. V gave up 5 bases and J gave up 3 bases, with 7 bases separating them. CDR3 in amino acids: CASSSRANEKLFF. CDR3 coding DNA: TGTGCCAGTAGTTCCCGAGCTAATGAAAAACTGTTTTTT.

The CDR3 protein is CASSIGQEGGYTF. The CDR3 DNA is TGTGCCAGTAGTATAGGCCAGGAAGGCGGCTACACCTTC. The chain uses TRBV19 and TRBJ1-2; D is ambiguous. V dropped 1 base and J dropped 8 bases, with 11 bases sitting between them. Germline CDR1 and CDR2: LNHDA and SQIVND (reference sequence). The CDR3 runs to 13 residues.

V gene TRBV7-8 combines with J gene TRBJ2-2; D is ambiguous. Germline values: CDR1 SGHVS, CDR2 FQNEAQ. Trimming removed 2 bases at V and 3 bases at J, with 4 bases between. This CDR3 region has 13 residues. In nucleotides, the CDR3 is TGTGCCAGCAGCTTAACCGACACCGGGGAGCTGTTTTTT. Translation gives CASSLTDTGELFF.

This chain uses TRBV5-4 with TRBJ2-1; 11 nucleotides agree with TRBD2. This CDR3 is 15 amino acids long. Germline V gene lookup returns CDR1 SGHNT and CDR2 YYREEE (reference sequence). The V and J ends lost 0 bases and 4 bases, in that order; junction bases with no gene match: 0. The CDR3 loop is CASSLASGRYNEQFF. The CDR3 DNA is TGTGCCAGCAGCTTGGCTAGCGGGAGGTACAATGAGCAGTTCTTC.

V is TRBV3-1 (or the pseudogene TRBV3-2) and J is TRBJ1-4, with D possibly being TRBD1 (5 bases). V lost 6 bases and J lost 6, with 17 bases in between. CDR3 length equals 15 residues. Germline V gene data show CDR1 as LGHDT and CDR2 as YNNKEL (reference sequence). Here the CDR3 DNA reads TGTGCCAGCAGATCTGATGGGACTGCTGATGAAAAACTGTTTTTT. It yields the protein CASRSDGTADEKLFF.

The V call is TRBV2, the J call TRBJ1-2; D ambiguous. The CDR3 is 13 amino acids. V was shortened by 4 bases and J by 2 bases, with 8 bases between the two germline ends. Germline CDR1 is SNHLY and CDR2 is FYNNEI. The CDR3 nucleotides are TGTGCCAGCAGTGTATTAGTAAACTATGGCTACACCTTC. Translating it yields CASSVLVNYGYTF.

The rearrangement links TRBV9 to TRBJ2-7; D call uncertain. There are 14 residues in the CDR3. The germline V gene has CDR1 SGDLS and CDR2 YYNGEE. With 0 bases removed from V and 7 bases from J, the gap between germline ends came to 14 bases. The CDR3 DNA reads as TGTGCCAGCAGCGTAGGTGGCGAGATGAGGGAGCAGTACTTC. Its protein product is CASSVGGEMREQYF.

A single count supports this clone. This sequence joins TRBV11-2 and TRBJ2-3, with 14 bases identical to TRBD2. With V trimmed by 5 bases and J by 3 bases, 13 bases remained unmatched. The CDR3 totals 19 residues. In germline, CDR1 is SGHAT, CDR2 FQNNGV. The chain's CDR3 is CASSPGTSGRGLVTDTQYF. Written as DNA, the CDR3 is TGTGCCAGCAGCCCCGGGACTAGCGGGAGAGGGCTAGTGACAGATACGCAGTATTTT.

V usage is TRBV19 and J usage is TRBJ1-1; TRBD1 matches 7 bases. Germline trimming cut 8 bases from V and 2 bases from J; bases unmatched to any gene: 2. The CDR3 runs to 12 residues. Germline V CDR1 and CDR2: LNHDA, SQIVND (reference sequence). The CDR3 region has the DNA TGTGCCAGTCACAGGGGTAACACTGAAGCTTTCTTT. Its protein product is CASHRGNTEAFF.

This sequence joins TRBV7-9 and TRBJ2-1; TRBD2 matches at 13 bases. CDR1 and CDR2 from the germline V gene are SEHNR and FQNEAQ (reference sequence). The trim removed 5 bases at V and 10 bases at J, leaving 8 bases unmatched. The CDR3 sequence is 15 residues long. CDR3: CASSGGLAGAGEQFF. The CDR3 coding sequence is TGTGCCAGCAGCGGAGGACTAGCGGGAGCCGGAGAGCAGTTCTTC.

V gene TRBV27 combines with J gene TRBJ2-7; D possibly corresponds to TRBD1 (5 bases). In germline, CDR1 is MNHEY, CDR2 SMNVEV (reference sequence). Trimming removed 3 bases from V and 0 bases from J, with 12 bases in between. The CDR3 consists of 15 residues. DNA of the CDR3: TGTGCCAGCAGTTTTCACAGGCCTAGCTCCTACGAGCAGTACTTC. It translates to CASSFHRPSSYEQYF.

The chain carries TRBV21-1 and TRBJ2-3; TRBD2 is the table's D call, not checked against the DNA. TRBV21-1 is a known pseudogene. This CDR3 contains 17 residues. The CDR3 is CASSKGVAGGPADTQYF. CDR3 coding DNA: TGTGCCAGCAGCAAAGGGGTCGCGGGAGGGCCCGCAGATACGCAGTATTTT.

The chain carries TRBV2 and TRBJ2-5; D gene uncertain. This CDR3 is 11 amino acids long. V was clipped by 3 bases and J by 7 bases, with 6 bases between them. The germline CDR1 and CDR2 sequences are SNHLY and FYNNEI. The CDR3 spells CASSEGRTQYF. The CDR3 region has the DNA TGTGCCAGCAGTGAGGGTCGGACCCAGTACTTC.

The V and J genes are TRBV9 and TRBJ1-2; 7 bases agree with TRBD1. V was pared by 4 bases and J by 6 bases, with 6 bases of the junction left unmatched. The germline CDR1 and CDR2 sequences are SGDLS and YYNGEE. CDR3 size: 13 residues. CDR3 in amino acids: CASSPHRGDGYTF. The CDR3 DNA follows: TGTGCCAGCAGCCCCCACAGGGGCGATGGCTACACCTTC. Full variable domain (missing parts from reference TRBV9 and TRBJ1-2): DSGVTQTPKHLITATGQRVTLRCSPRSGDLSVYWYQQSLDQGLQFLIQYYNGEERAKGNILERFSAQQFPDLHSELNLSSLELGDSALYFCASSPHRGDGYTFGSGTRLTVV.

The V gene is TRBV3-1 (or the pseudogene TRBV3-2), the J gene TRBJ2-2, with unresolved D. Trimming took 4 bases from V and 7 from J, leaving 7 bases between them. The CDR3 loop spans 12 amino acids. The germline gives CDR1 LGHDT, CDR2 YNNKEL (reference sequence). The chain's CDR3 is CASSRFGGELFF. The CDR3 nucleotides are TGTGCCAGCAGCCGGTTTGGCGGGGAGCTGTTTTTT.

This chain connects TRBV28 to TRBJ1-2; D uncertain. Germline CDR1 and CDR2: MDHEN and SYDVKM. CDR3 length: 13 residues. Trimming shortened V by 2 bases and J by 4 bases, and 8 bases separated the two germline ends. The CDR3 DNA follows: TGTGCCAGCAGTTTACCCGGGTCCTATGGCTACACCTTC. As protein: CASSLPGSYGYTF.

This clone was found once. V and J are TRBV30 and TRBJ1-5, with D tentatively TRBD1 (5 bases). The ends were cut back, 1 base at V and 9 bases at J, with 16 bases in the middle. Looked up from germline, CDR1 is GTSNPN and CDR2 is SVGIG (reference sequence). This CDR3 has 14 residues. CDR3 sequence: CAWSGSGKGRPQHF. CDR3 DNA: TGTGCCTGGAGTGGCTCAGGGAAGGGGCGGCCCCAGCATTTT.